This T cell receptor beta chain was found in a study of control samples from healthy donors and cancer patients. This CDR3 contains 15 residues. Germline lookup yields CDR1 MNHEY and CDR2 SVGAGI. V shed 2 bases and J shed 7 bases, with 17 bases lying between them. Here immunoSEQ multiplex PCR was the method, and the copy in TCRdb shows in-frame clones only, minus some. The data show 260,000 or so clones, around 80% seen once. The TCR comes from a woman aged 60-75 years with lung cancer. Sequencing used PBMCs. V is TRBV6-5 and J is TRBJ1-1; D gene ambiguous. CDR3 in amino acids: CASSYRLSRYNEAFF. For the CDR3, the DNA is TGTGCCAGCAGTTACAGGCTCTCTAGGTATAATGAAGCTTTCTTT.